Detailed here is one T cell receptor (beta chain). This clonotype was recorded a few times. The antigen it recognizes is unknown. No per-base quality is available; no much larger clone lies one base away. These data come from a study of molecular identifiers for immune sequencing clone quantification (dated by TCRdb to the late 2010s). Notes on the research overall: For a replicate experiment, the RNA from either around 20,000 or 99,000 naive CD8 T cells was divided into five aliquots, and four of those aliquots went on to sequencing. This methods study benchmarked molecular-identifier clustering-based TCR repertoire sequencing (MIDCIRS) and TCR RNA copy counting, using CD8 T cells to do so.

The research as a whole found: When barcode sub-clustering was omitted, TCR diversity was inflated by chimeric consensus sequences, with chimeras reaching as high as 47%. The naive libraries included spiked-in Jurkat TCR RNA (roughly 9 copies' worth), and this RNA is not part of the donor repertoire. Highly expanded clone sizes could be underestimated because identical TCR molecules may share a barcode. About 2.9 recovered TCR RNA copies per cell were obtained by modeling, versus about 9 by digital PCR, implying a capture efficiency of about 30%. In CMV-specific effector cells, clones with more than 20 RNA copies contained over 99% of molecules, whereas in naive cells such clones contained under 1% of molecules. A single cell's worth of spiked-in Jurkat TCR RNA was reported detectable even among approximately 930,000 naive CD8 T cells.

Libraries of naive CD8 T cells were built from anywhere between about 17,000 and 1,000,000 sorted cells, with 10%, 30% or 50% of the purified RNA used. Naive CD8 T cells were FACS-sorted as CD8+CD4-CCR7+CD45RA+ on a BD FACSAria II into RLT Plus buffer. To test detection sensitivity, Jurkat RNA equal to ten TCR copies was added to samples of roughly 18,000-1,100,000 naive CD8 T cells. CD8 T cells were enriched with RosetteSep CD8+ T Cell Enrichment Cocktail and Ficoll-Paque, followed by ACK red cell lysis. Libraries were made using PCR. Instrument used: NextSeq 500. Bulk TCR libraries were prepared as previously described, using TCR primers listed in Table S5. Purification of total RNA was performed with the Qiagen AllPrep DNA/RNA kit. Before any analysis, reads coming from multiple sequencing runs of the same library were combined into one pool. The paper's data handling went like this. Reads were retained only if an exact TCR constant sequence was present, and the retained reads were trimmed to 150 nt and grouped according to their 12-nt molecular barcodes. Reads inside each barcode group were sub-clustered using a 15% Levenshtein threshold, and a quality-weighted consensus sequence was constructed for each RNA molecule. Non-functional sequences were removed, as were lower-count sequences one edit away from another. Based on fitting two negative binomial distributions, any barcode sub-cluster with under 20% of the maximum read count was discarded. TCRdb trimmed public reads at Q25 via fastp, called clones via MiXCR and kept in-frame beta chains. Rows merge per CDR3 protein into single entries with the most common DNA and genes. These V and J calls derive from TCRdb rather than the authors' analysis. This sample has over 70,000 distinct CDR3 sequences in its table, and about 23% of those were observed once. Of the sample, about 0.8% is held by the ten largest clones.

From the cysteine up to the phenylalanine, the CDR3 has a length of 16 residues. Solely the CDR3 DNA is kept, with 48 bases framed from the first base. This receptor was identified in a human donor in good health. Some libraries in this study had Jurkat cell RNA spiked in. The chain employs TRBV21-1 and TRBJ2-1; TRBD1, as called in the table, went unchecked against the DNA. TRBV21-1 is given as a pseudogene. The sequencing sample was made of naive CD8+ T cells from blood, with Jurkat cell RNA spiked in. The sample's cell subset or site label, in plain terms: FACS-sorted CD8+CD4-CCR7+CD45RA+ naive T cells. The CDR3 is CASSPGRESSYNEQFF. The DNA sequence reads TGTGCCAGCAGCCCGGGACGGGAGAGCTCCTACAATGAGCAGTTCTTC.